Listed here is a single T cell receptor (beta chain). This CDR3 contains 13 residues. Germline lookup yields CDR1 SGHKS and CDR2 YYEKEE (reference sequence). V lost 4 bases, J lost 1 base, and 8 bases lay in between. This sample is part of a study of blood T cell repertoires in COVID-19. On the study more broadly: Sources were T cells, B-cell-depleted T cells, or PBMCs; the material itself was cDNA or gDNA.

Cohort 3 donors counted as recovered after two negative PCRs, clearance, or resolved symptoms. Original handling: Researchers report that nucleated cell counts were estimated from reference gene primer amplification. Produced via immunoSEQ multiplex PCR; TCRdb's table is partial and in-frame only. The V and J calls and clone size come from that table; D and trimming were worked out from the DNA. The sample holds approximately 320,000 clones, approximately 86% seen once. This clonotype was sampled from a woman aged 18-29 years who had recovered from COVID-19. The chain joins TRBV5-5 to TRBJ2-5, with D perhaps matching TRBD2 (6 bases). Sequenced material: PBMCs or T cells enriched from blood (not recorded which). CDR3 protein: CASSAGSQETQYF. CDR3 bases: TGTGCCAGCAGCGCGGGGTCCCAAGAGACCCAGTACTTC.